This TCR beta chain is drawn from a study of regulatory T cells in long-lasting Graves disease. Regarding the study as a whole: Comparison showed that persistent patients shared more public clonotypes (2,741) than new patients (about 970). Newly diagnosed disease favored TRBV20-1 and TRBJ2-1 over persistent disease.

As to time point: persistent/refractory GD, antithyroid drugs over 5 years with positive TRAb. PBMC RNA served as the TCR library source. By American Thyroid Association guidelines, Graves' disease was diagnosed in the cohort. This clonotype was recorded at least ten times. The target antigen is unknown. Construction of the TCR beta libraries employed iRepertoire HTBI primers in conjunction with Arm-PCR of CDR3 regions. From the multiplex PCR reads, TCRdb called clonotypes with MiXCR, one entry per CDR3 protein. The sample shows 350,000 to 450,000 distinct CDR3 sequences, less than 30% of them seen only once. Trimming pared 2 bases from V and 2 bases from J, leaving 15 bases between. CDR3 length equals 17 residues. CDR1 is MDHEN and CDR2 is SYDVKM in the germline V gene.

V and J are TRBV28 and TRBJ2-2, with a tentative D call TRBD2 (6 bases). The starting material was peripheral blood mononuclear cells (PBMCs), obtained when the disease was refractory, from a patient treated with antithyroid drugs. The source is a woman between 40 and 55 years old with Graves disease. CDR3: CASSLGNGGINTGELFF. The DNA of the CDR3 is TGTGCCAGCAGTTTAGGGAACGGGGGAATAAACACCGGGGAGCTGTTTTTT.